The subject of this entry is one T cell receptor beta chain. Other DNA sequences in the sample encode the same CDR3. This record belongs to a study of shared clonotypes between healthy human individuals. Every subset had its genomic DNA shared out evenly among several immunoSEQ plates. Method: immunoSEQ multiplex PCR; TCRdb's copy keeps in-frame clones and lacks some. Of around 1.4 million clones detected, approximately 98.5% appear once; the ten largest clones hold roughly 0.35%. The germline gives CDR1 MNHEY, CDR2 SMNVEV (reference sequence). The CDR3 sequence is 11 residues long. V lost 3 bases to trimming and J lost 7 bases, with 4 bases between them.

The source material was naive CD4+ T cells sorted from blood. Subset indicated: CD45RA+ positively selected. This TCR came from a man aged 25-45 years in good health. The chain couples TRBV27 to TRBJ2-1, with D hard to call. The CDR3 spells CASSFRNEQFF. The CDR3 DNA sequence: TGTGCCAGCAGTTTCCGGAATGAGCAGTTCTTC.